This TCR beta chain was identified during a study of T cells after somatic rescue of genetic block. Sequencing used immunoSEQ multiplex PCR; TCRdb keeps in-frame clones, though not all of them. The table lists roughly 110,000 clones, 80% to 95% of them singletons. Trimming took off 9 bases at V and 9 bases at J, with 24 bases between the two ends. CDR1 and CDR2 (germline): LNHDA, SQIVND (reference sequence). The CDR3 spans 15 residues. The source of this sequence is a woman aged 18-29 years. The gene calls are TRBV19 and TRBJ1-5; weak D call: TRBD1 (5 bases). The sample comprised peripheral blood mononuclear cells (PBMCs). CDR3 nucleotide sequence: TGTGCCAGCCGAGTAGCGGATGGGGCGATCGGGCCCCAGCATTTT. This translates into CASRVADGAIGPQHF.